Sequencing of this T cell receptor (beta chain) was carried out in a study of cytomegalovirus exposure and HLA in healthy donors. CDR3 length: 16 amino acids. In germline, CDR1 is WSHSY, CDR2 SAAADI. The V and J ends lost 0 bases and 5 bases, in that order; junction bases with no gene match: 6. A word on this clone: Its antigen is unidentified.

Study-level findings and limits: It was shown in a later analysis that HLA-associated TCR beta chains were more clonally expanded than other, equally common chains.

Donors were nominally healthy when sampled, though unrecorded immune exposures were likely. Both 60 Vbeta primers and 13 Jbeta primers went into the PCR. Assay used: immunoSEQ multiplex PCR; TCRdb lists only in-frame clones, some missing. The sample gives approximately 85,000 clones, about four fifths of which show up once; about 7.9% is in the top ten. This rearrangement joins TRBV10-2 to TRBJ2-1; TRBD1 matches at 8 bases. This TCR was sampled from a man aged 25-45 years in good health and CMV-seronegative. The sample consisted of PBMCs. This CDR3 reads CASSESLGQGNNEQFF. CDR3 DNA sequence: TGCGCCAGCAGTGAGTCTCTTGGACAGGGAAACAATGAGCAGTTCTTC.